This record concerns one TCR beta chain sequence. These data are taken from a study of cytomegalovirus exposure and HLA in healthy donors. This PCR relied on a set of 60 Vbeta primers and 13 Jbeta primers. Profiled with immunoSEQ multiplex PCR; TCRdb holds only in-frame clones, not every one. The profile shows 190,000 or so clones, 75% to 85% of them singletons. V gave up 4 bases and J gave up 3 bases, with 15 bases separating them. Germline-derived CDR1 and CDR2 are SGHTA and FQGNSA. The CDR3 contains 15 residues. The rearrangement joins TRBV7-2 to TRBJ1-1, with no clear D. This clonotype originated in a woman aged 50 to 60 in good health and CMV-seropositive. Sequenced: PBMCs. The CDR3, as DNA: TGTGCCAGCAGCTCCTCGATCCCTGCGTACACTGAAGCTTTCTTT. It encodes CASSSSIPAYTEAFF.